The source of this T cell receptor beta chain is a study of beta chain features in type 1 diabetes. With regard to this clone: Its antigen is unidentified.

Study-wide findings and caveats: Shortening that was moderate but significant affected the TCRB CDR3s of Type 1 diabetes patients in all four CD4+ subsets.

Expressed TCRB transcripts were sequenced because the isolated RNA had all been reverse transcribed beforehand. Clones were sequenced by immunoSEQ multiplex PCR, and TCRdb holds only the in-frame ones, with some missing. The profile covers 300,000 to 450,000 clones, with around 12% appearing a single time and 0.0095% to 0.012% taken by the ten largest. The CDR3 runs to 14 residues. In germline, CDR1 is ENHRY, CDR2 SYGVKD. Deletions cut 5 bases from V and 6 bases from J, with 11 bases between. This chain uses TRBV10-3 with TRBJ1-6, with D uncertain. The receptor was isolated from a young woman with type 1 diabetes. Sequenced material: naive CD4+ T cells from blood. This CDR3 is CAISQAEGNSPLHF. CDR3 in DNA: TGTGCCATCAGTCAGGCCGAGGGTAATTCACCCCTCCACTTT.